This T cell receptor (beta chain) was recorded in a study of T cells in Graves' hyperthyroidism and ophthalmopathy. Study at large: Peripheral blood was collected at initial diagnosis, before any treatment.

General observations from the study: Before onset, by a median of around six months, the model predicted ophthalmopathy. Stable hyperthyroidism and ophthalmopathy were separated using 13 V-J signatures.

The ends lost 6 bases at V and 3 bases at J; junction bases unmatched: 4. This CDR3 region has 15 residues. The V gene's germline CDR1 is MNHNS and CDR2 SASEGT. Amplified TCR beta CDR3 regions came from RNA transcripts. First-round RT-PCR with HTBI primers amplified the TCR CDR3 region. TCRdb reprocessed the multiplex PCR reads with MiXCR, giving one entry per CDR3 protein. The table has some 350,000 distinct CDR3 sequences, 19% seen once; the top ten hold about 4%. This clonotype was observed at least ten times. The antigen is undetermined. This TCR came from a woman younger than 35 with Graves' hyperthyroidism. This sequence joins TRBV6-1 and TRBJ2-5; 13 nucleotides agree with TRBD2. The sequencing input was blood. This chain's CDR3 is CASSELAGGKETQYF. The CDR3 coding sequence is TGTGCCAGCAGCGAACTAGCGGGGGGGAAAGAGACCCAGTACTTC.